Presented here are 20 T cell receptor beta chains from one specimen sequenced in a study of blood T cells in healthy people across ages. The authors ran a second PCR of about 7 to 12 cycles using a sample-barcoded 5' primer and a J-beta primer mix. One entry per CDR3 protein results from TCRdb running MiXCR on the 5' RACE reads. Among about 780,000 distinct CDR3 sequences listed, 20% to 30% were seen once. In addition, the sample was reused for a study of T cells of mothers and their children.

Source material: blood. The receptors derive from a boy aged 5-17 years in good health.

This clonotype was detected only a few times. The chain recombines TRBV7-3 with TRBJ2-1; a possible D gene is TRBD1 (5 bases). This CDR3 has 15 residues. Germline-derived CDR1 and CDR2 are SGHTA and FQGTGA. V lost 3 bases and J 7 bases, leaving 16 bases between the germline ends. DNA of the CDR3: TGTGCCAGCAGCTTGGGGCCATCCTCCTTTAATGAGCAGTTCTTC. Translated, it gives CASSLGPSSFNEQFF.

The chain combines TRBV12-3 or TRBV12-4 with TRBJ1-5, with D hard to call. This CDR3 region has 15 residues. V was trimmed by 4 bases and J by 2 bases, leaving 12 bases between them. Here the CDR3 reads CASSSDEEGNQPQHF. For the CDR3, the DNA is TGTGCCAGCAGTTCCGACGAGGAGGGCAATCAGCCCCAGCATTTT.

This chain links TRBV7-2 with TRBJ1-2, with no clear D. Germline V gene data show CDR1 as SGHTA and CDR2 as FQGNSA. The CDR3 has 14 residues. Trimming removed 4 bases at V and 3 bases at J, with 12 bases between. CDR3 coding DNA: TGTGCCAGCAGCTCCAGAGGTCTGGACTATGGCTACACCTTC. Protein product: CASSSRGLDYGYTF.

This clonotype was observed many times. The V gene is TRBV29-1, the J gene TRBJ1-1, with D tentatively TRBD1 (6 bases). V shed 3 bases and J shed 1 base, with 12 bases lying between them. The germline V gene has CDR1 SQVTM and CDR2 ANQGSEA. This CDR3 has 14 residues. The CDR3 DNA reads TGCAGCGTTGAGGCAGGGGCTGAGAACACTGAAGCTTTCTTT. Its translation is CSVEAGAENTEAFF.

The gene calls are TRBV6-4 and TRBJ2-3; the match to TRBD2 covers 7 bases. The CDR3 sequence is 15 residues long. J was trimmed by 0 bases and V by 2 bases; bases with no gene match: 2. Germline V gives CDR1 MRHNA, CDR2 SNTAGT. The CDR3 loop reads CASSDGRGSTDTQYF. DNA for the CDR3: TGTGCCAGCAGTGACGGGCGGGGGAGCACAGATACGCAGTATTTT.

The chain couples TRBV7-6 to TRBJ2-3, with D perhaps given as TRBD1 or TRBD2 (5 bases each). This CDR3 is 16 amino acids long. Germline lookup yields CDR1 SGHVS and CDR2 FNYEAQ. V gave up 2 bases and J gave up 4 bases, with 16 bases separating them. The CDR3 region has the DNA TGTGCCAGCAGCTTATGGGGACCTAGCTCGCCAGATACGCAGTATTTT. Translated: CASSLWGPSSPDTQYF.

This clonotype came up a few times. V gene TRBV5-1 combines with J gene TRBJ2-6; maybe TRBD1 (6 bases). Trimming took off 4 bases at V and 0 bases at J, with 11 bases between the two ends. Germline CDR1 reads SGHRS; CDR2 reads YFSETQ. The CDR3 has 16 amino acids. CDR3 nucleotides: TGCGCCAGCAGCACGGGACATGCCTCTGGGGCCAACGTCCTGACTTTC. Translating gives CASSTGHASGANVLTF.

V and J are TRBV5-1 and TRBJ2-1; D may be TRBD1 or TRBD2 (5 bases each). The length of the CDR3 is 16 residues. Germline V CDR1 and CDR2: SGHRS, YFSETQ. Deletions cut 3 bases from V and 6 bases from J, with 19 bases between. CDR3 amino acids: CASSSLVSGTGNEQFF. The CDR3 DNA follows: TGCGCCAGCAGCTCCCTTGTTTCGGGGACCGGCAATGAGCAGTTCTTC. Together with reference TRBV5-1 and TRBJ2-1, the CDR3 gives the full variable domain: KAGVTQTPRYLIKTRGQQVTLSCSPISGHRSVSWYQQTPGQGLQFLFEYFSETQRNKGNFPGRFSGRQFSNSRSEMNVSTLELGDSALYLCASSSLVSGTGNEQFFGPGTRLTVL.

This rearrangement joins TRBV6-6 to TRBJ1-2, with 7 positions matching TRBD1. The V gene end was trimmed by 5 bases and the J gene end by 0 bases; junction bases not matched to a gene: 3. The CDR3 totals 14 residues. Germline V lookup: CDR1 MNHNY, CDR2 SVGAGI (reference sequence). CDR3 amino acids: CASSKGQTNYGYTF. The CDR3 nucleotides read TGTGCCAGCAGTAAGGGACAGACTAACTATGGCTACACCTTC.

V is TRBV7-3 and J is TRBJ2-7; the match to TRBD1 covers 8 bases. CDR1 is SGHTA, CDR2 FQGTGA, per germline. V dropped 4 bases and J dropped 1; count of bases not matched to a gene: 9. The CDR3 has 16 amino acids. CDR3 sequence: CASSSNSGTGSYEQYF. CDR3 in DNA: TGTGCCAGCAGCTCTAATTCCGGGACAGGTTCCTACGAGCAGTACTTC.

This clonotype was found a few times. This may stem from a read error, because a much larger clone lies one nucleotide away. The chain is built from TRBV7-9 and TRBJ1-4, with 9 bases lining up with TRBD1. The CDR3 totals 14 residues. CDR1 is SEHNR and CDR2 is FQNEAQ in the germline V gene (reference sequence). With 8 bases clipped from V and 8 bases from J, the junction kept 9 bases outside the gene matches. DNA of the CDR3: TGTGCCAGCGGCAACAGGGGGCGCTTAGAAAAACTGTTTTTT. Its protein product is CASGNRGRLEKLFF.

This clonotype was recorded a few times. The chain couples TRBV4-1 to TRBJ1-4, with D tentatively TRBD1 (5 bases). The CDR3 runs 14 residues. The V end lost 3 bases, the J end lost 8 bases, and 13 bases lay between the germline ends. Germline CDR1 and CDR2: MGHRA and YSYEKL. CDR3 in DNA: TGCGCCAGCAGCCAGGTCAAACGGGGGGAAAAACTGTTTTTT. Translated: CASSQVKRGEKLFF.

The gene calls are TRBV6-5 and TRBJ1-5; TRBD1 matches at 7 bases. CDR1 and CDR2 from the germline V gene are MNHEY and SVGAGI. CDR3 length: 14 residues. The J segment lost 2 bases and the V segment lost 6 bases, leaving 4 bases of the junction unmatched. The DNA of the CDR3 is TGTGCCAGCAGAGACAGGGCTGGCAATCAGCCCCAGCATTTT. It yields the protein CASRDRAGNQPQHF.

The chain has TRBV18 and TRBJ2-5; D is perhaps TRBD2 (6 bases). The germline gives CDR1 KGHSH, CDR2 LQKENI. CDR3 length equals 15 residues. V gave up 3 bases and J gave up 2 bases, with 13 bases separating them. As DNA, the CDR3 is TGTGCCAGCTCACCGGAGGGACCGACACAAGAGACCCAGTACTTC. Translation: CASSPEGPTQETQYF. Full variable domain (outside the CDR3, taken from reference TRBV18 and TRBJ2-5): NAGVMQNPRHLVRRRGQEARLRCSPMKGHSHVYWYRQLPEEGLKFMVYLQKENIIDESGMPKERFSAEFPKEGPSILRIQQVVRGDSAAYFCASSPEGPTQETQYFGPGTRLLVL.

This clonotype was seen only a few times. DNA of the CDR3: TGCAGTGCTGGCACAGGGGATGAAAAACTGTTTTTT. Translation gives CSAGTGDEKLFF. The rearrangement uses TRBV20-1 and TRBJ1-4, with 7 bases lining up with TRBD1. The germline V gene encodes CDR1 DFQATT and CDR2 SNEGSKA (reference sequence). This CDR3 contains 12 residues. The V and J ends lost 5 bases and 6 bases, in that order; junction bases with no gene match: 3.

The chain couples TRBV4-1 to TRBJ2-7, with D perhaps TRBD2 (5 bases). The length of the CDR3 is 15 residues. Germline V gene data show CDR1 as MGHRA and CDR2 as YSYEKL. V dropped 1 base and J dropped 4 bases, with 14 bases sitting between them. Written as DNA, the CDR3 is TGCGCCAGCAGCCAAGGTGGAGGTTCTCTATACGAGCAGTACTTC. Its protein product is CASSQGGGSLYEQYF.

The chain uses TRBV12-3 or TRBV12-4 and TRBJ2-2, with D hard to call. This CDR3 is built from 16 residues. The ends were cut back, 2 bases at V and 1 base at J, with 11 bases in the middle. CDR3 sequence (DNA): TGTGCCAGCAGTTTACTAGGGTTGGGGAACACCGGGGAGCTGTTTTTT. It encodes CASSLLGLGNTGELFF.

This rearrangement joins TRBV9 to TRBJ1-6, with 7 bases fitting TRBD1. This CDR3 has 15 residues. Looked up from germline, CDR1 is SGDLS and CDR2 is YYNGEE. Trimming cost V 4 bases and J 9 bases; bases outside gene matches: 10. This CDR3 is CASSNAGTGVSPLHF. CDR3 sequence (DNA): TGTGCCAGCAGCAACGCCGGAACAGGGGTTTCACCCCTCCACTTT. Using reference TRBV9 and TRBJ1-6 for the parts outside the CDR3, the full variable domain is DSGVTQTPKHLITATGQRVTLRCSPRSGDLSVYWYQQSLDQGLQFLIQYYNGEERAKGNILERFSAQQFPDLHSELNLSSLELGDSALYFCASSNAGTGVSPLHFGNGTRLTVT.

The chain has TRBV7-2 and TRBJ2-4; D not resolved. The CDR3 is made up of 12 amino acids. V lost 5 bases and J 6 bases, leaving 8 bases between the germline ends. Germline V gene data show CDR1 as SGHTA and CDR2 as FQGNSA. CDR3 sequence reads: CASSPSGNIQYF. In DNA form, the CDR3 reads TGTGCCAGCAGCCCATCGGGAAACATTCAGTACTTC.

This clonotype has only a few counts. The chain recombines TRBV5-1 with TRBJ2-7; D ambiguous. CDR1 SGHRS and CDR2 YFSETQ come from the germline V gene. The CDR3 totals 13 residues. V lost 2 bases and J lost 5, with 11 bases in between. The CDR3 reads CASSFDLPHEQYF. DNA for the CDR3: TGCGCCAGCAGCTTTGACCTACCGCACGAGCAGTACTTC.